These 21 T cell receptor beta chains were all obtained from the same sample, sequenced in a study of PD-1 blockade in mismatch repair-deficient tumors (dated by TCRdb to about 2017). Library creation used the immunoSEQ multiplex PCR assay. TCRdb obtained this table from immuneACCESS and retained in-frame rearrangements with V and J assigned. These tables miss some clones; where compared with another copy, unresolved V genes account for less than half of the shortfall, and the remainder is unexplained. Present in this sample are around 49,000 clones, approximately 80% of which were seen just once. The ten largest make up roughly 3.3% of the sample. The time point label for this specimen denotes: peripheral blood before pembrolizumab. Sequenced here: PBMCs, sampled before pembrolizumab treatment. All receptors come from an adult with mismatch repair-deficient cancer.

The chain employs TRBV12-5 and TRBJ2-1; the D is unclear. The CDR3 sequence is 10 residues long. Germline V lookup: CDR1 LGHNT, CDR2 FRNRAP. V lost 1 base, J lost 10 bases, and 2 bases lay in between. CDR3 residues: CASGLGEQFF. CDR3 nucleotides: TGTGCTAGTGGTTTGGGCGAGCAGTTCTTC.

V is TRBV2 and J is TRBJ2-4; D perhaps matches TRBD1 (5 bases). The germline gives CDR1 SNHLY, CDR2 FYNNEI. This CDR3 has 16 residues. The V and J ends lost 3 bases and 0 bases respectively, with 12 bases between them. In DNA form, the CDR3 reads TGTGCCAGCAGTGACATCAGGGATTTAGCCAAAAACATTCAGTACTTC. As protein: CASSDIRDLAKNIQYF.

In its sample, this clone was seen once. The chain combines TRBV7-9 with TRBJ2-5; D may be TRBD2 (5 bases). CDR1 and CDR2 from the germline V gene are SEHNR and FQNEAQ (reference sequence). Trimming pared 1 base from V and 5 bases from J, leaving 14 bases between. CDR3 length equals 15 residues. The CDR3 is CASSLDSPKRETQYF. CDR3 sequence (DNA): TGTGCCAGCAGCTTAGATAGCCCTAAGCGGGAGACCCAGTACTTC.

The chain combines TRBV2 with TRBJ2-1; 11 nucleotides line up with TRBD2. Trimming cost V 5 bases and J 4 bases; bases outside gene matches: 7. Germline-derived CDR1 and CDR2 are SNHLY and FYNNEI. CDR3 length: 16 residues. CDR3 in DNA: TGTGCCAGCAGTCCTGGACTAGCGGGTCTATACAATGAGCAGTTCTTC. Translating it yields CASSPGLAGLYNEQFF.

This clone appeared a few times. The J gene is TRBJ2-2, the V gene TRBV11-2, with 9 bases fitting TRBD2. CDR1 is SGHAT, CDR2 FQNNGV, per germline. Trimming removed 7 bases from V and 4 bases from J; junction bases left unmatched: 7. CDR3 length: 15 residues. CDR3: CASTPLAGFTGELFF. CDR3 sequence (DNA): TGTGCCAGCACCCCGCTAGCGGGATTCACCGGGGAGCTGTTTTTT.

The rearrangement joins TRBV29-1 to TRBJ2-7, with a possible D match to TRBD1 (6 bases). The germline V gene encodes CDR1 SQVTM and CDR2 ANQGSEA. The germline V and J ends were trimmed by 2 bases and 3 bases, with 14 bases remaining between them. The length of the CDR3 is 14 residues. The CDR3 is CSVENTGQHYEQYF. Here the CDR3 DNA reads TGCAGCGTTGAAAACACAGGGCAACACTACGAGCAGTACTTC.

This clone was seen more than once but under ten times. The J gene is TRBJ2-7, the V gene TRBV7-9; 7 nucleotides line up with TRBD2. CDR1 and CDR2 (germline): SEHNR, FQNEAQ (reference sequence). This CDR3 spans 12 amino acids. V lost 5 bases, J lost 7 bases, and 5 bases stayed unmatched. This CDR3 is CASSRGEGEQYF. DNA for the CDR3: TGTGCCAGCAGCCGCGGGGAGGGGGAGCAGTACTTC.

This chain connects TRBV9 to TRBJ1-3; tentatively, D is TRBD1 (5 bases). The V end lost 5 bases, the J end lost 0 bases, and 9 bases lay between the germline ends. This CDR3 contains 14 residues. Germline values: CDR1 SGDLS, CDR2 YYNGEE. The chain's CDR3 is CASSAQVSGNTIYF. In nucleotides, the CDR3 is TGTGCCAGCAGTGCACAGGTCTCTGGAAACACCATATATTTT.

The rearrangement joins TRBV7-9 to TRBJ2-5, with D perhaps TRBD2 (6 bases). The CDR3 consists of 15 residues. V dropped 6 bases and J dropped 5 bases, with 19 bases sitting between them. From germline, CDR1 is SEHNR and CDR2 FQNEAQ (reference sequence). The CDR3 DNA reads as TGTGCCAGCAGTCGTGGGGACTCAATAAGGGAGACCCAGTACTTC. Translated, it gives CASSRGDSIRETQYF. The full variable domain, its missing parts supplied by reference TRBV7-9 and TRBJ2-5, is DTGVSQNPRHKITKRGQNVTFRCDPISEHNRLYWYRQTLGQGPEFLTYFQNEAQLEKSRLLSDRFSAERPKGSFSTLEIQRTEQGDSAMYLCASSRGDSIRETQYFGPGTRLLVL.

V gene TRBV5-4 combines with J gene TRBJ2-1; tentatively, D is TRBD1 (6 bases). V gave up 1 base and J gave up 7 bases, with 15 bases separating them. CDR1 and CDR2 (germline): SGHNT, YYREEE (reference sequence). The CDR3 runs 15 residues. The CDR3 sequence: CASSLKQGFVNEQFF. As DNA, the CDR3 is TGTGCCAGCAGCTTGAAACAGGGTTTTGTGAATGAGCAGTTCTTC.

The CDR3 region is CASRGRGDDNEQFF. Written as DNA, the CDR3 is TGTGCCAGTAGGGGGAGGGGAGACGACAATGAGCAGTTCTTC. The gene calls are TRBV19 and TRBJ2-1; the match to TRBD2 covers 7 bases. Germline CDR1 is LNHDA and CDR2 is SQIVND (reference sequence). Trimming removed 6 bases from V and 5 bases from J; junction bases left unmatched: 7. CDR3 length: 14 residues.

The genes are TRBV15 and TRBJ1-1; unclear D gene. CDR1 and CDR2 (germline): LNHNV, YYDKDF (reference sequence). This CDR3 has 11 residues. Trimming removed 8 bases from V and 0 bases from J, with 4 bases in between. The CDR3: CATQMNTEAFF. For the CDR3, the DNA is TGTGCCACCCAGATGAACACTGAAGCTTTCTTT.

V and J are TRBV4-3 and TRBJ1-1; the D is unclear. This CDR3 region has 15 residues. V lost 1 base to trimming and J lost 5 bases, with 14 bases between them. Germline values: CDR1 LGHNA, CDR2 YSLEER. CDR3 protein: CASSQGRGAVTEAFF. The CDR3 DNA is TGCGCCAGCAGCCAAGGGCGGGGAGCGGTTACTGAAGCTTTCTTT.

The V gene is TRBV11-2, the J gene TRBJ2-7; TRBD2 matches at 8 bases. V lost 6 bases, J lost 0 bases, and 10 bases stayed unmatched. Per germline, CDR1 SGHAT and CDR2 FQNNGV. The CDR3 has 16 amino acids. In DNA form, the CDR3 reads TGTGCCAGCAGTCATTCCAGCGGGGGTCTCTCCTACGAGCAGTACTTC. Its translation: CASSHSSGGLSYEQYF.

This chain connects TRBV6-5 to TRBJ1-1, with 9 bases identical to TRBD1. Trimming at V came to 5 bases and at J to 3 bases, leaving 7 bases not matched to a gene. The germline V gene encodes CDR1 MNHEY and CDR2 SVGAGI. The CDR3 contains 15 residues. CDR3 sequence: CASSGVTGGYTEAFF. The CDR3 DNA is TGTGCCAGCAGTGGAGTGACAGGGGGGTACACTGAAGCTTTCTTT.

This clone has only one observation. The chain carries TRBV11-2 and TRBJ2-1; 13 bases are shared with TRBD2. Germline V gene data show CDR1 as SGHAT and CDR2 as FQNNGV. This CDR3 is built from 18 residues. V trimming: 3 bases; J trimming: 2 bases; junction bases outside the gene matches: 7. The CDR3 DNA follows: TGTGCCAGCAGCTTCGATACCGGGACTAGCGGGACCTACAATGAGCAGTTCTTC. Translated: CASSFDTGTSGTYNEQFF.

DNA of the CDR3: TGTGCCAGCAAGGGGCAGACCTATGGCTACACCTTC. This translates into CASKGQTYGYTF. This chain links TRBV27 with TRBJ1-2; D may be TRBD1 (5 bases). Germline assignment: CDR1 MNHEY and CDR2 SMNVEV (reference sequence). The V gene lost 7 bases and the J gene lost 4 bases, with 10 bases spanning the gap. The CDR3 runs 12 residues.

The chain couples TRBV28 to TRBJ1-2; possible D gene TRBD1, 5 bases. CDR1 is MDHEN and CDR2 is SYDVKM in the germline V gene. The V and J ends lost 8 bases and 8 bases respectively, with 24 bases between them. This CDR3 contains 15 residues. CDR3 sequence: CASQVSGRSLGGYTF. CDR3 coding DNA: TGTGCCAGCCAGGTATCAGGGCGAAGTCTCGGGGGCTACACCTTC.

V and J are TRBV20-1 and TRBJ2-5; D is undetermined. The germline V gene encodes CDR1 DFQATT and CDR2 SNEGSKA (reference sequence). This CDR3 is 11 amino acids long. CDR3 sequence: CSPSPGGTQYF. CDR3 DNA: TGCAGCCCCAGTCCGGGCGGGACCCAGTACTTC.

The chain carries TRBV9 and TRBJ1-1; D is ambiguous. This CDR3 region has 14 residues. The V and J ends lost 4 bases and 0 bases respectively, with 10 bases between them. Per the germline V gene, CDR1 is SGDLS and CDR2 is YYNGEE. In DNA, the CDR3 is TGTGCCAGCAGCTTGGGCAGCATGAACACTGAAGCTTTCTTT. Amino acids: CASSLGSMNTEAFF.

Here the CDR3 DNA reads TGTGCCAGCAGCTTAGGCGTTAGCCCCAATGAGCAGTTCTTC. Translated: CASSLGVSPNEQFF. The chain is built from TRBV7-6 and TRBJ2-1; no reliable D call. This CDR3 region has 14 residues. Trimming left V 1 base short and J 6 bases short, with 10 bases between. CDR1 and CDR2 from the germline V gene are SGHVS and FNYEAQ.